The source of this T cell receptor (beta chain) is a study of early T cells in non-severe SARS-CoV-2 infection. Study conclusions and caveats: The VDJdb matching leaned toward anti-spike CD8 responses and overlooked private and CD4 specificities.

Of note for this clonotype: Antigen specificity is unknown.

Molecules of cDNA were individually given unique molecular identifiers that were attached to them. One entry per CDR3 protein results from TCRdb running MiXCR on the 5' RACE reads. Of under 60,000 distinct CDR3 sequences listed, roughly 5.9% were seen once; the top ten hold about 4.4%. The length of the CDR3 is 16 residues. The junction had 15 bases not matched to a gene; V was cut back by 5 bases and J by 8 bases. In germline, CDR1 is SEHNR, CDR2 FQNEAQ (reference sequence). The sample was whole blood. This chain joins TRBV7-9 and TRBJ2-7, with TRBD2 matching 10 bases. This TCR was recovered from an adult who was a healthcare worker with PCR-confirmed SARS-CoV-2 infection or an uninfected control (not recorded which). CDR3: CASSRTSGTGGEQQYF. The CDR3 bases are TGTGCCAGCAGCCGTACTAGCGGGACGGGTGGGGAGCAGCAGTACTTC.